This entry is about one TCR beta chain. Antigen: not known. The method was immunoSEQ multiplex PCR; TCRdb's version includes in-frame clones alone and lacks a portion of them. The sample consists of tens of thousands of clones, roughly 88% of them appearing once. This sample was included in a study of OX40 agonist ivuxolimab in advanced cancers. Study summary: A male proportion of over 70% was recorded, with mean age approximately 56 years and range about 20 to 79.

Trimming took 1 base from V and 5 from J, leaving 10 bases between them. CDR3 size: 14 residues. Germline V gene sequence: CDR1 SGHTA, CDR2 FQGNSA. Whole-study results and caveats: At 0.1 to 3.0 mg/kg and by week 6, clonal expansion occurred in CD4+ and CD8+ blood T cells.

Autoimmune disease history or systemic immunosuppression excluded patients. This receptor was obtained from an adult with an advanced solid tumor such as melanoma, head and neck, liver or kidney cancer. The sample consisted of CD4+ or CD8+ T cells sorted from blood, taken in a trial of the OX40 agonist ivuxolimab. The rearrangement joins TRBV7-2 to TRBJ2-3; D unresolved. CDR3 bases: TGTGCCAGCAGCTTAGAGTCTACCATAGATACGCAGTATTTT. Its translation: CASSLESTIDTQYF.